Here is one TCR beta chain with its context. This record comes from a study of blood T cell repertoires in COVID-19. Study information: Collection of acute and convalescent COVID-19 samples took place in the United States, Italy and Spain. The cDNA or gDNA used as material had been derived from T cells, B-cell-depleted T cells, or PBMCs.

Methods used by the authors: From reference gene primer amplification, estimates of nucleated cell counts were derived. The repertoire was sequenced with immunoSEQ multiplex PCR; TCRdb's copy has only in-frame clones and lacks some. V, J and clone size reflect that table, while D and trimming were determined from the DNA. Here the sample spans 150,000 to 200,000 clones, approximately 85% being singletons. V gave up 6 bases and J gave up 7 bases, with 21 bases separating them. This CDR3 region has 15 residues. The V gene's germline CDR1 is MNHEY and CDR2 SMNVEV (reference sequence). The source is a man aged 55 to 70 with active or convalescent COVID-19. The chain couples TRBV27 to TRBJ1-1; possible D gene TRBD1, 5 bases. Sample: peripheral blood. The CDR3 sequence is CASSGVRQLGGEAFF. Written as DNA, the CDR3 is TGTGCCAGCAGCGGTGTTAGGCAGCTGGGGGGTGAAGCTTTCTTT.